This TCR beta chain was profiled in a study of T-cell memory formation after mild COVID-19. This clonotype turned up a few times. MiXCR, applied by TCRdb to the 5' RACE reads, yields one record per CDR3 protein. The sample lists 150,000 to 200,000 distinct CDR3 sequences; about 14% were seen once. V was shortened by 3 bases and J by 3 bases, with 13 bases between the two germline ends. The CDR3 is 14 amino acids. Germline V gives CDR1 SGHKS, CDR2 YYEKEE (reference sequence). This sequence was found in an adult woman who had mild COVID-19 (a few samples of this study predate the infection). Cell type and time point are not known. The J gene is TRBJ2-7, the V gene TRBV5-5; weak D call: TRBD1 (6 bases). Sequences were obtained from PBMCs or a T cell subset sorted from them (not recorded which). The CDR3 DNA reads TGTGCCAGCAGCTCGTTTACAGGGAACTACGAGCAGTACTTC. Translation gives CASSSFTGNYEQYF.